This is a list of T cell receptor beta chains from one sample in a study of blood T cell repertoires in COVID-19. Profiled with immunoSEQ multiplex PCR; TCRdb holds only in-frame clones, not every one. Among 490,000 or so clones, approximately 87% were seen once, and the ten largest hold over 1.5%. The source material was PBMCs or T cells enriched from blood (not recorded which). The receptors shown here come from a middle-aged woman who had recovered from COVID-19. Each CDR3 is given with its conserved first and last residue. The D gene is left open where the match is weak. The size field is filled for only some rows; it gives once, few, many or a size class.

>few|TRBJ2-3|TRBV29-1|TRBD2
CSVEGTGLAAQYF
TGCAGCGTTGAAGGTACGGGACTAGCGGCGCAGTATTTT
>-|TRBJ1-2|TRBV20-1|-
CSASLQNYGYTF
TGCAGTGCTAGTTTACAGAACTATGGCTACACCTTC
>-|TRBJ1-4|TRBV4-1|-
CASSQDFGADNEKLFF
TGCGCCAGCAGCCAAGATTTTGGAGCAGATAATGAAAAACTGTTTTTT
>-|TRBJ1-2|TRBV5-1|-
CASSLDGPGDGYTF
TGCGCCAGCAGCTTGGATGGGCCAGGGGATGGCTACACCTTC
>-|TRBJ1-1|TRBV29-1|-
CSVVVQGHNTEAFF
TGCAGCGTTGTAGTCCAGGGACACAACACTGAAGCTTTCTTT
>once|TRBJ1-1|TRBV29-1|-
CSVELKLSTEAFF
TGCAGCGTCGAACTAAAGTTGTCCACTGAAGCTTTCTTT
>once|TRBJ2-7|TRBV4-3|TRBD2
CASSPVVAGSYEQYF
TGCGCCAGCAGCCCAGTTGTAGCGGGCTCCTACGAGCAGTACTTC
>-|TRBJ1-6|TRBV10-3|TRBD1
CAIQGAQGSPLHF
TGTGCCATACAGGGGGCGCAGGGGTCACCCCTCCACTTT
>-|TRBJ2-7|TRBV9|TRBD1
CASSASGTGDYEQYF
TGTGCCAGCAGCGCTTCCGGGACAGGGGACTACGAGCAGTACTTC
>-|TRBJ1-5|TRBV10-2|-
CASRLQGRGQPQHF
TGCGCCAGCAGACTACAGGGCAGGGGTCAGCCCCAGCATTTT
>-|TRBJ2-7|TRBV5-8|TRBD1
CASSIYRGVSSYEQYF
TGTGCCAGCAGCATATACAGGGGCGTCAGCTCCTACGAGCAGTACTTC
>-|TRBJ1-2|TRBV18|-
CASSLQSDYGYTF
TGTGCCAGCTCACTACAGTCCGACTATGGCTACACCTTC
>-|TRBJ2-7|TRBV4-1|-
CASSQSLAAYEQYF
TGCGCCAGCAGCCAAAGCCTCGCGGCCTACGAGCAGTACTTC
>-|TRBJ1-2|TRBV19|-
CASKSGDYGYTF
TGTGCCAGTAAATCAGGGGACTATGGCTACACCTTC
>-|TRBJ1-1|TRBV2|-
CASNGELNTEAFF
TGTGCCAGCAATGGTGAGTTGAACACTGAAGCTTTCTTT